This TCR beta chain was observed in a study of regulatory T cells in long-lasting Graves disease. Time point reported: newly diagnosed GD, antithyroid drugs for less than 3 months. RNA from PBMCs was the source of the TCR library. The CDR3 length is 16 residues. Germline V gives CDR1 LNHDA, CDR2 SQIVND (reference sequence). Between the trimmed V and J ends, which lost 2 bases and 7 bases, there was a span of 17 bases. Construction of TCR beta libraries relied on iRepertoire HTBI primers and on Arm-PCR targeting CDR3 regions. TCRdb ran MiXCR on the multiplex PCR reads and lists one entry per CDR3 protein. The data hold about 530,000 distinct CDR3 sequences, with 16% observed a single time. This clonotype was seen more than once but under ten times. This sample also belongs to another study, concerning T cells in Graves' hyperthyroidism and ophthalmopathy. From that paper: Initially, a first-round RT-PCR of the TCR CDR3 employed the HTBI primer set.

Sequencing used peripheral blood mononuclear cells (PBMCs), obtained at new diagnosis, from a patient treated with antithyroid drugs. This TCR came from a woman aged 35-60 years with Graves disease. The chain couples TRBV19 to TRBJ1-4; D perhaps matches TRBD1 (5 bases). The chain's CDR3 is CASSIQGGRGAEKLFF. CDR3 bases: TGTGCCAGTAGTATACAGGGTGGACGAGGGGCTGAAAAACTGTTTTTT.